One sample yielded the 13 T cell receptor beta chains listed below, sequenced in a study of T cells in Graves' hyperthyroidism and ophthalmopathy. Amplification of TCR beta CDR3 regions was performed using RNA transcripts as template. HTBI primers were employed in a first-round RT-PCR of the TCR CDR3. TCRdb reanalysed the multiplex PCR reads using MiXCR and keeps one entry per CDR3 protein. This sample yields about 500,000 distinct CDR3 sequences, of which 46% are seen a single time; about two fifths belongs to the top ten. What was sequenced was peripheral blood or thyroid tissue (not recorded which). These receptors all stem from an adult woman with Graves' disease, either hyperthyroidism or ophthalmopathy (not recorded which).

At least ten counts were recorded for this clonotype. The chain carries TRBV12-3 or TRBV12-4 and TRBJ1-2; no definite D call. V gave up 5 bases and J gave up 4 bases, with 5 bases separating them. The CDR3 length is 11 residues. This CDR3 reads CASSTGYGYTF. The CDR3 bases are TGTGCCAGCAGTACCGGCTATGGCTACACCTTC.

This chain connects TRBV25-1 to TRBJ1-6; tentatively, D is TRBD1 (5 bases). This CDR3 spans 14 amino acids. Trimming removed 7 bases from V and 8 bases from J, with 15 bases in between. CDR1 is MGHDK and CDR2 is SYGVNS in the germline V gene. As DNA, the CDR3 is TGTGCCAGCAATCGGGGGTTGAGTGATTCACCCCTCCACTTT. This encodes CASNRGLSDSPLHF.

The sample holds many counts of this clonotype. CDR3 sequence reads: CASSFQGPSGNTIYF. CDR3 in DNA: TGTGCCAGCAGCTTTCAGGGACCCTCGGGGAACACCATATATTTT. The rearrangement uses TRBV5-4 and TRBJ1-3; D is perhaps TRBD1 (5 bases). The CDR3 spans 15 residues. Per germline, CDR1 SGHNT and CDR2 YYREEE (reference sequence). V was trimmed by 2 bases and J by 7 bases, leaving 16 bases between them.

This clonotype has ten or more counts. V usage is TRBV6-1 and J usage is TRBJ1-6, with unresolved D. In germline, CDR1 is MNHNS, CDR2 SASEGT. V lost 3 bases, J lost 2 bases, and 8 bases lay in between. CDR3 length: 15 amino acids. CDR3: CASSESGTYNSPLHF. The CDR3 coding sequence is TGTGCCAGCAGTGAGAGTGGGACCTATAATTCACCCCTCCACTTT.

V and J are TRBV11-2 and TRBJ1-5, with TRBD1 as a possible D gene (6 bases). Germline CDR1 and CDR2: SGHAT and FQNNGV. V was shortened by 6 bases and J by 0 bases, with 9 bases between the two germline ends. The CDR3 length is 14 residues. CDR3: CASRGQPSNQPQHF. The CDR3 DNA reads as TGTGCCAGCAGAGGACAGCCTAGCAATCAGCCCCAGCATTTT. Filled out from reference TRBV11-2 and TRBJ1-5, the complete variable domain reads EAGVAQSPRYKIIEKRQSVAFWCNPISGHATLYWYQQILGQGPKLLIQFQNNGVVDDSQLPKDRFSAERLKGVDSTLKIQPAKLEDSAVYLCASRGQPSNQPQHFGDGTRLSIL.

Ten or more counts support this clonotype. The chain carries TRBV6-1 and TRBJ1-5; the D gene is possibly TRBD1 (5 bases). The CDR3 spans 14 residues. Germline loops: CDR1 MNHNS, CDR2 SASEGT. The V gene lost 9 bases and the J gene lost 6 bases, with 18 bases spanning the gap. In nucleotides, the CDR3 is TGTGCCAGTCTAAGGCGGGGCGCAGGTCAGCCCCAGCATTTT. Protein: CASLRRGAGQPQHF.

This chain uses TRBV7-8 with TRBJ2-7; tentatively, D is TRBD2 (5 bases). The CDR3 contains 15 residues. Germline V CDR1 and CDR2: SGHVS, FQNEAQ. V was shortened by 2 bases and J by 0 bases, with 11 bases between the two germline ends. CDR3 nucleotide sequence: TGTGCCAGCAGCTTACGATTTCGGGACTCCTACGAGCAGTACTTC. This translates into CASSLRFRDSYEQYF.

V and J are TRBV6-6 and TRBJ1-2; maybe TRBD1 (5 bases). The V gene's germline CDR1 is MNHNY and CDR2 SVGAGI (reference sequence). This CDR3 has 16 amino acids. V dropped 7 bases and J dropped 2 bases, with 20 bases sitting between them. CDR3 amino acids: CASTKLRGVTNYGYTF. In DNA form, the CDR3 reads TGTGCCAGCACCAAACTACGAGGGGTTACGAACTATGGCTACACCTTC.

The chain has TRBV7-2 and TRBJ2-5, with D perhaps matching TRBD1 (5 bases). CDR3 size: 15 residues. Per germline, CDR1 SGHTA and CDR2 FQGNSA. Trimming shortened V by 6 bases and J by 4 bases, and 18 bases separated the two germline ends. The CDR3 reads CASSPNLGQGETQYF. The CDR3 bases are TGTGCCAGCAGTCCAAATCTAGGGCAGGGAGAGACCCAGTACTTC.

The CDR3 DNA is TGTGCCAGCAGCCCCTACTTCCGGGACGCTGACTCCTACGAGCAGTACTTC. Residues: CASSPYFRDADSYEQYF. The chain combines TRBV19 with TRBJ2-7; D tentatively fits TRBD1 or TRBD2 (5 bases each). The CDR3 extends over 17 amino acids. Germline-derived CDR1 and CDR2 are LNHDA and SQIVND (reference sequence). The V gene lost 9 bases and the J gene lost 0 bases, with 24 bases spanning the gap.

This clonotype has ten or more counts. The chain carries TRBV29-1 and TRBJ1-3; TRBD1 might be the D (5 bases). Trimming removed 1 base from V and 4 bases from J, with 11 bases in between. The CDR3 is made up of 14 amino acids. Per the germline V gene, CDR1 is SQVTM and CDR2 is ANQGSEA. CDR3: CSVEGGSLGNTIYF. The DNA for the CDR3 is TGCAGCGTTGAAGGGGGGTCGTTGGGAAACACCATATATTTT.

This clonotype has only a few counts. Here the CDR3 reads CSARDRGSWDRVSYEQYF. In DNA, the CDR3 is TGCAGTGCTAGAGATAGGGGTTCCTGGGACAGGGTATCCTACGAGCAGTACTTC. This chain links TRBV20-1 with TRBJ2-7; 9 nucleotides line up with TRBD1. CDR3 length: 18 residues. The V segment lost 0 bases and the J segment 1 base; nucleotides outside the gene matches: 13. From germline, CDR1 is DFQATT and CDR2 SNEGSKA (reference sequence).

The chain is built from TRBV7-9 and TRBJ2-6; 7 nucleotides line up with TRBD2. The CDR3 length is 19 residues. With 5 bases clipped from V and 0 bases from J, the junction kept 13 bases outside the gene matches. Germline assignment: CDR1 SEHNR and CDR2 FQNEAQ (reference sequence). The chain's CDR3 is CASSPGGWVRSSGANVLTF. The CDR3 region has the DNA TGTGCCAGCAGCCCCGGGGGGTGGGTCCGGAGCTCTGGGGCCAACGTCCTGACTTTC.